One sample yielded the 25 T cell receptor beta chains listed below, sequenced in a study of beta chain features in type 1 diabetes. Sequencing targeted expressed TCRB transcripts, as all isolated RNA had been reverse transcribed. Some clones are missing from TCRdb's copy, which holds only in-frame ones; the method was immunoSEQ multiplex PCR. The data contain around 340,000 clones, 7% to 9% of them singletons. Sequencing was done on a sample of central memory CD4+ T cells from blood. The source is a woman aged 18-35 years in good health.

This chain connects TRBV19 to TRBJ1-5; D perhaps matches TRBD1 (6 bases). Looked up from germline, CDR1 is LNHDA and CDR2 is SQIVND (reference sequence). The CDR3 runs 15 residues. The V and J ends lost 8 bases and 6 bases respectively, with 20 bases between them. CDR3 protein: CASALSGGSGQPQHF. The CDR3 DNA reads as TGTGCCAGTGCTTTAAGTGGGGGCTCGGGTCAGCCCCAGCATTTT.

The V and J genes are TRBV20-1 and TRBJ1-1; D unclear. Trimming stripped 5 bases from V and 7 bases from J, with 8 bases between. There are 10 residues in the CDR3. Germline V gives CDR1 DFQATT, CDR2 SNEGSKA (reference sequence). The CDR3 DNA reads TGCAGTGCTTCCCGGAATGAAGCTTTCTTT. As protein: CSASRNEAFF.

This clone was found a few times. V is TRBV7-8 and J is TRBJ2-7; 7 bases line up with TRBD2. Germline CDR1 is SGHVS and CDR2 is FQNEAQ. The CDR3 runs to 15 residues. V lost 1 base, J lost 2 bases, and 5 bases stayed unmatched. The CDR3 protein is CASSLGSGVAYEQYF. The CDR3 DNA reads TGTGCCAGCAGCTTAGGGAGCGGGGTTGCCTACGAGCAGTACTTC.

This clone was found a few times. The chain employs TRBV7-2 and TRBJ2-5; the match to TRBD1 covers 7 bases. J lost 3 bases, V lost 4 bases, and 5 bases had no gene match. Germline assignment: CDR1 SGHTA and CDR2 FQGNSA. The CDR3 has 14 amino acids. The CDR3 DNA is TGTGCCAGCAGCTCGGGACAGAGCAAAGAGACCCAGTACTTC. This sequence encodes CASSSGQSKETQYF.

This clone was observed a few times. The chain joins TRBV5-4 to TRBJ2-1, with D tentatively TRBD2 (6 bases). Per germline, CDR1 SGHNT and CDR2 YYREEE (reference sequence). This CDR3 is built from 14 residues. Trimming shortened V by 4 bases and J by 3 bases, and 11 bases separated the two germline ends. Written as DNA, the CDR3 is TGTGCCAGCAGCCTCAGCGGGTTCTACAATGAGCAGTTCTTC. Translation: CASSLSGFYNEQFF. Looking up the rest from reference TRBV5-4 and TRBJ2-1 gives the full variable domain: ETGVTQSPTHLIKTRGQQVTLRCSSQSGHNTVSWYQQALGQGPQFIFQYYREEENGRGNFPPRFSGLQFPNYSSELNVNALELDDSALYLCASSLSGFYNEQFFGPGTRLTVL.

The J gene is TRBJ2-3, the V gene TRBV7-3, with no clear D. CDR1 and CDR2 (germline): SGHTA, FQGTGA. Deletions cut 2 bases from V and 4 bases from J, with 7 bases between. The CDR3 length is 13 residues. This CDR3 reads CASSLDPPDTQYF. Here the CDR3 DNA reads TGTGCCAGCAGCTTAGACCCGCCAGATACGCAGTATTTT.

Only a few counts were recorded for this clone. The chain employs TRBV6-1 and TRBJ2-1; D possibly corresponds to TRBD2 (5 bases). The CDR3 covers 12 residues. Germline CDR1 is MNHNS and CDR2 is SASEGT. Between the trimmed V and J ends, which lost 6 bases and 9 bases, there was a span of 12 bases. CDR3 nucleotide sequence: TGTGCCAGCAGCCGGGGATTGGGTGAGCAGTTCTTC. Residues: CASSRGLGEQFF.

The CDR3 protein is CASRGPVNEKLFF. The CDR3 DNA reads TGTGCCAGCAGGGGGCCGGTAAATGAAAAACTGTTTTTT. The rearrangement joins TRBV28 to TRBJ1-4; TRBD1 is a possible D gene (5 bases). Trimming shortened V by 6 bases and J by 5 bases, and 10 bases separated the two germline ends. From germline, CDR1 is MDHEN and CDR2 SYDVKM. This CDR3 region has 13 residues.

The chain links TRBV10-3 to TRBJ2-5; 8 bases line up with TRBD1. CDR3 length: 15 amino acids. Trimming removed 4 bases from V and 4 bases from J; junction bases left unmatched: 8. Per germline, CDR1 ENHRY and CDR2 SYGVKD. The CDR3 region has the DNA TGTGCCATCAGTGCGAACAGGGGGGTGAGAGAGACCCAGTACTTC. Its protein product is CAISANRGVRETQYF.

The J gene is TRBJ2-1, the V gene TRBV6-6; 12 nucleotides line up with TRBD2. The V gene end was trimmed by 8 bases and the J gene end by 3 bases; junction bases not matched to a gene: 5. Per the germline V gene, CDR1 is MNHNY and CDR2 is SVGAGI (reference sequence). The CDR3 runs 15 residues. CDR3 sequence (DNA): TGTGCCAGCCTAAGGACTAGCGGGATCTACAATGAGCAGTTCTTC. Residues: CASLRTSGIYNEQFF.

This clone was seen a handful of times. Other DNA sequences in this specimen translate into the identical CDR3. The V gene is TRBV29-1, the J gene TRBJ1-1, with a tentative D call TRBD1 (5 bases). The germline V gene encodes CDR1 SQVTM and CDR2 ANQGSEA. V lost 2 bases, J lost 11 bases, and 9 bases lay in between. The length of the CDR3 is 10 residues. The CDR3 region has the DNA TGCAGCGTTGAATTGGGGGTCGCTTTCTTT. Residues: CSVELGVAFF.

This clone was recorded a few times. The chain employs TRBV5-1 and TRBJ2-1; D remains ambiguous. Trimming shortened V by 0 bases and J by 3 bases, and 7 bases separated the two germline ends. CDR1 and CDR2 (germline): SGHRS, YFSETQ. CDR3 length: 14 residues. This chain's CDR3 is CASSLEDVYNEQFF. In nucleotides, the CDR3 is TGCGCCAGCAGCTTGGAAGATGTCTACAATGAGCAGTTCTTC.

This sequence joins TRBV7-9 and TRBJ2-5; perhaps TRBD1 as D (6 bases). The CDR3 loop spans 14 amino acids. V was pared by 1 base and J by 5 bases, with 11 bases between. The germline V gene encodes CDR1 SEHNR and CDR2 FQNEAQ (reference sequence). The CDR3 region is CASSLGPGVETQYF. The CDR3 DNA sequence: TGTGCCAGCAGCTTAGGCCCAGGGGTTGAGACCCAGTACTTC. The complete variable domain, with remaining parts taken from reference TRBV7-9 and TRBJ2-5, reads DTGVSQNPRHKITKRGQNVTFRCDPISEHNRLYWYRQTLGQGPEFLTYFQNEAQLEKSRLLSDRFSAERPKGSFSTLEIQRTEQGDSAMYLCASSLGPGVETQYFGPGTRLLVL.

V usage is TRBV2 and J usage is TRBJ1-1; D unclear. V was cut by 6 bases and J by 7 bases, with 9 bases left in between. Germline CDR1 and CDR2: SNHLY and FYNNEI. The CDR3 covers 11 residues. DNA of the CDR3: TGTGCCAGCAGCCACGGCGGTGAAGCTTTCTTT. Amino acids: CASSHGGEAFF.

This clone was seen only a few times. The chain couples TRBV5-1 to TRBJ2-7, with 8 bases that match TRBD2. The V segment lost 1 base and the J segment 0 bases; nucleotides outside the gene matches: 6. The length of the CDR3 is 16 residues. Germline V gene data show CDR1 as SGHRS and CDR2 as YFSETQ. The DNA of the CDR3 is TGCGCCAGCAGCTTGTCGGGTAGCGGGGTCTCCTACGAGCAGTACTTC. Translating gives CASSLSGSGVSYEQYF.

The chain couples TRBV15 to TRBJ1-4, with 8 nucleotides matching TRBD1. V lost 5 bases, J lost 5 bases, and 4 bases stayed unmatched. The CDR3 is 14 amino acids. Germline CDR1 is LNHNV and CDR2 is YYDKDF (reference sequence). CDR3 bases: TGTGCCACCAGCTTAAGACAGGGGAATGAAAAACTGTTTTTT. Its protein is CATSLRQGNEKLFF.

This clone was detected only a few times. This chain joins TRBV28 and TRBJ2-3, with 8 bases aligning to TRBD2. CDR1 and CDR2 (germline): MDHEN, SYDVKM. The CDR3 runs to 12 residues. Losses at the gene ends were 7 bases for V and 5 bases for J; bases not matched to a gene: 2. CDR3 bases: TGTGCCAGCACCCTAGCGGGAGATACGCAGTATTTT. Translation gives CASTLAGDTQYF.

The chain uses TRBV18 and TRBJ2-3; D ambiguous. The germline V gene has CDR1 KGHSH and CDR2 LQKENI. The ends were cut back, 6 bases at V and 6 bases at J, with 7 bases in the middle. The CDR3 is made up of 11 amino acids. In DNA, the CDR3 is TGTGCCAGCTCCGGTGGGGATACGCAGTATTTT. The encoded protein is CASSGGDTQYF.

V is TRBV6-6 and J is TRBJ2-1, with D uncertain. The CDR3 consists of 16 residues. V was trimmed by 4 bases and J by 3 bases, leaving 16 bases between them. The germline V gene encodes CDR1 MNHNY and CDR2 SVGAGI (reference sequence). CDR3: CASSSESRILYNEQFF. DNA for the CDR3: TGTGCCAGCAGTTCCGAATCTAGAATCCTCTACAATGAGCAGTTCTTC.

This clone was observed many times. The chain has TRBV27 and TRBJ2-1, with 13 positions matching TRBD2. Trimming at V came to 5 bases and at J to 11 bases, leaving 12 bases not matched to a gene. The V gene's germline CDR1 is MNHEY and CDR2 SMNVEV (reference sequence). The CDR3 spans 16 residues. DNA of the CDR3: TGTGCCAGCAGTGGGCGACTAGCGGGAGGATTTTATCAGCAGTTCTTC. As protein: CASSGRLAGGFYQQFF.

This clone was found a few times. V usage is TRBV27 and J usage is TRBJ2-3, with D unclear. Between the trimmed V and J ends, which lost 5 bases and 4 bases, there was a span of 10 bases. Germline lookup yields CDR1 MNHEY and CDR2 SMNVEV (reference sequence). The CDR3 loop spans 13 amino acids. The CDR3 sequence: CASSPLLADTQYF. The CDR3 coding sequence is TGTGCCAGCAGTCCCCTGTTGGCAGATACGCAGTATTTT.

This clone appeared many times. The chain employs TRBV6-1 and TRBJ1-5; D is unresolved. From germline, CDR1 is MNHNS and CDR2 SASEGT. Trimming removed 5 bases from V and 3 bases from J, with 5 bases in between. This CDR3 is 12 amino acids long. The DNA for the CDR3 is TGTGCCAGCAGTCAAGACAATCAGCCCCAGCATTTT. This codes for CASSQDNQPQHF.

The chain employs TRBV6-5 and TRBJ1-2; D may be TRBD1 (6 bases). The CDR3 consists of 13 residues. With 5 bases removed from V and 5 bases from J, the gap between germline ends came to 12 bases. CDR1 and CDR2 from the germline V gene are MNHEY and SVGAGI. The chain's CDR3 is CASSRGGDYGYTF. In nucleotides, the CDR3 is TGTGCCAGCAGTCGCGGGGGCGATTATGGCTACACCTTC.

This clone was detected a few times. The V gene is TRBV21-1, the J gene TRBJ2-6; no check of the table's D call, TRBD2, against the DNA was made. TRBV21-1 is a known pseudogene. The CDR3 loop spans 19 amino acids. CDR3 bases: TGTGCCAGCAGCTCTCACGGTAGCGGGAGGGGTTCTGGGGCCAACGTCCTGACTTTC. It is translated as CASSSHGSGRGSGANVLTF.

This chain uses TRBV6-1 with TRBJ1-1; maybe TRBD1 (6 bases). V shed 7 bases and J shed 4 bases, with 16 bases lying between them. This CDR3 comprises 14 residues. CDR1 and CDR2 (germline): MNHNS, SASEGT. CDR3 DNA sequence: TGTGCCAGCACAGCGGGGGCCCTGAGCACTGAAGCTTTCTTT. Translation: CASTAGALSTEAFF.